A single sample gave rise to the 25 T cell receptor beta chains below, sequenced in a study of blood T cell repertoires in COVID-19. Measured with immunoSEQ multiplex PCR; TCRdb has only the in-frame clones, and not every one. This sample has 80,000 to 90,000 clones, with 70% to 85% found just once. Input material: peripheral blood. These receptors all stem from an older man with acute or convalescent COVID-19.

The chain couples TRBV5-1 to TRBJ2-7; tentatively, D is TRBD2 (6 bases). The CDR3 runs 15 residues. CDR1 is SGHRS, CDR2 YFSETQ, per germline. Trimming pared 3 bases from V and 5 bases from J, leaving 18 bases between. Written as DNA, the CDR3 is TGCGCCAGCAGCTACCACGGGACTCCGTCTAACGAGCAGTACTTC. Amino acid sequence: CASSYHGTPSNEQYF.

The genes are TRBV2 and TRBJ1-2; 9 positions match TRBD1. This CDR3 region has 16 residues. Germline lookup yields CDR1 SNHLY and CDR2 FYNNEI. Trimming cost V 6 bases and J 4 bases; bases outside gene matches: 12. The CDR3 region has the DNA TGTGCCAGCAGGGGGACAGGGTCCCGCGGGATCTATGGCTACACCTTC. Encoded protein: CASRGTGSRGIYGYTF.

The chain couples TRBV7-2 to TRBJ2-2; D remains ambiguous. The V gene lost 5 bases and the J gene lost 2 bases, with 9 bases spanning the gap. Germline lookup yields CDR1 SGHTA and CDR2 FQGNSA. This CDR3 is 14 amino acids long. CDR3 loop: CASSPRSNTGELFF. DNA for the CDR3: TGTGCCAGCAGCCCGCGGTCAAACACCGGGGAGCTGTTTTTT.

The gene calls are TRBV29-1 and TRBJ2-3, with 8 bases lining up with TRBD1. This CDR3 has 16 residues. V gave up 7 bases and J gave up 1 base; unmatched junction bases: 13. The germline CDR1 and CDR2 sequences are SQVTM and ANQGSEA. CDR3 nucleotide sequence: TGCAGCGCTGGGCCAGGGGGCCGCGTCGGCACAGATACGCAGTATTTT. This gives the protein CSAGPGGRVGTDTQYF.

This clone is a singleton in its sample. The chain carries TRBV27 and TRBJ2-6; possible D gene TRBD1, 6 bases. Germline CDR1 MNHEY, CDR2 SMNVEV (reference sequence). CDR3 length: 16 residues. Trimming removed 6 bases at V and 2 bases at J, with 14 bases between. The CDR3 coding sequence is TGTGCCAGCAGAAGATACACAGGGACTGGGGCCAACGTCCTGACTTTC. Residues: CASRRYTGTGANVLTF. The entire variable domain, with the rest obtained from reference TRBV27 and TRBJ2-6, is as follows: EAQVTQNPRYLITVTGKKLTVTCSQNMNHEYMSWYRQDPGLGLRQIYYSMNVEVTDKGDVPEGYKVSRKEKRNFPLILESPSPNQTSLYFCASRRYTGTGANVLTFGAGSRLTVL.

The chain recombines TRBV4-1 with TRBJ1-2, with TRBD1 matching 8 bases. Germline CDR1 is MGHRA and CDR2 is YSYEKL. The CDR3 covers 14 residues. J gave up 5 bases and V 1 base, and 3 bases lay outside the gene matches. In DNA, the CDR3 is TGCGCCAGCAGCCAAGGGGACAGGAGATATGGCTACACCTTC. Its protein product is CASSQGDRRYGYTF.

The chain links TRBV7-3 to TRBJ2-5; TRBD2 agrees at 9 bases. The CDR3 length is 14 residues. Germline V lookup: CDR1 SGHTA, CDR2 FQGTGA. V dropped 5 bases and J dropped 5; count of bases not matched to a gene: 6. The CDR3 reads CASSRAGGPETQYF. DNA for the CDR3: TGTGCCAGCAGCAGGGCGGGGGGGCCTGAGACCCAGTACTTC.

V gene TRBV11-2 combines with J gene TRBJ2-7; D remains ambiguous. In germline, CDR1 is SGHAT, CDR2 FQNNGV. Between the trimmed V and J ends, which lost 5 bases and 3 bases, there was a span of 11 bases. The CDR3 is 13 residues long. The CDR3 protein is CASSPRFDYEQYV. For the CDR3, the DNA is TGTGCCAGCAGCCCCAGGTTCGACTACGAGCAGTACGTC.

The chain employs TRBV5-1 and TRBJ2-3; 7 positions agree with TRBD2. Germline trimming cut 0 bases from V and 6 bases from J; bases unmatched to any gene: 7. The CDR3 covers 15 residues. Germline V lookup: CDR1 SGHRS, CDR2 YFSETQ. The CDR3 region has the DNA TGCGCCAGCAGCTTGGGGGCCCTGGGAGGGGATACGCAGTATTTT. Translating gives CASSLGALGGDTQYF.

The rearrangement uses TRBV5-5 and TRBJ2-1; 7 bases are shared with TRBD1. This CDR3 comprises 15 residues. Germline trimming cut 2 bases from V and 1 base from J; bases unmatched to any gene: 3. Per germline, CDR1 SGHKS and CDR2 YYEKEE (reference sequence). In DNA, the CDR3 is TGTGCCAGCAGCTTCGAGGACAGGTCCTACAATGAGCAGTTCTTC. It yields the protein CASSFEDRSYNEQFF.

This clone was recorded once. The CDR3 sequence: CASSPPAGELFF. In nucleotides, the CDR3 is TGTGCCAGTAGCCCCCCCGCCGGGGAGCTGTTTTTT. This chain links TRBV19 with TRBJ2-2; D remains ambiguous. Germline CDR1 reads LNHDA; CDR2 reads SQIVND (reference sequence). V lost 6 bases and J lost 6, with 8 bases in between. The CDR3 sequence is 12 residues long.

CDR3 sequence reads: CASSEVNRGHETQYF. CDR3 coding DNA: TGTGCCAGCAGTGAAGTAAACAGGGGGCATGAGACCCAGTACTTC. The chain has TRBV2 and TRBJ2-5; 9 nucleotides align to TRBD1. The CDR3 spans 15 residues. V shed 1 base and J 5 bases; nucleotides not matched to a gene: 5. In germline, CDR1 is SNHLY, CDR2 FYNNEI.

This chain connects TRBV3-1 (or the pseudogene TRBV3-2) to TRBJ2-1; 7 nucleotides match TRBD2. The germline V gene encodes CDR1 LGHDT and CDR2 YNNKEL (reference sequence). Trimming took 1 base from V and 7 from J; bases not matched to a gene: 10. CDR3 length equals 16 residues. CDR3 nucleotides: TGTGCCAGCAGCCAAGGGCCTAGCGGCCCCCTGAATGAGCAGTTCTTC. It is translated as CASSQGPSGPLNEQFF.

J is TRBJ1-6 and V is TRBV9, with no clear D. There are 16 residues in the CDR3. Germline V gene sequence: CDR1 SGDLS, CDR2 YYNGEE. Trimming took off 4 bases at V and 7 bases at J, with 18 bases between the two ends. CDR3 sequence reads: CASSSRPGERNSPLHF. CDR3 sequence (DNA): TGTGCCAGCAGCTCCAGACCCGGGGAGAGAAATTCACCCCTCCACTTT. Looking up the rest from reference TRBV9 and TRBJ1-6 gives the full variable domain: DSGVTQTPKHLITATGQRVTLRCSPRSGDLSVYWYQQSLDQGLQFLIQYYNGEERAKGNILERFSAQQFPDLHSELNLSSLELGDSALYFCASSSRPGERNSPLHFGNGTRLTVT.

This chain links TRBV12-3 or TRBV12-4 with TRBJ2-1; a possible D gene is TRBD2 (6 bases). The CDR3 sequence is 13 residues long. V was clipped by 5 bases and J by 9 bases, with 14 bases between them. The CDR3 DNA is TGTGCCAGCAGTCCTACTACGGGAGCTGAGCAGTTCTTC. It encodes CASSPTTGAEQFF.

There are a few counts of this clone. This sequence joins TRBV6-2 or TRBV6-3 and TRBJ1-5; 7 nucleotides match TRBD1. Trimming at V came to 6 bases and at J to 7 bases, leaving 9 bases not matched to a gene. CDR3 length equals 14 residues. CDR1 is MNHEY, CDR2 SVGEGT, per germline. DNA for the CDR3: TGTGCCAGCAGCCGCAGGGGGGTCCAGCAGCCCCAGCATTTT. This translates into CASSRRGVQQPQHF.

This rearrangement joins TRBV27 to TRBJ2-5; D not certain. The V end lost 2 bases, the J end lost 2 bases, and 24 bases lay between the germline ends. The length of the CDR3 is 19 residues. Germline V gene data show CDR1 as MNHEY and CDR2 as SMNVEV (reference sequence). CDR3: CASSLRGRGVLFAQETQYF. Here the CDR3 DNA reads TGTGCCAGCAGTTTAAGAGGCAGAGGAGTATTATTTGCTCAAGAGACCCAGTACTTC.

The chain combines TRBV5-1 with TRBJ2-1, with 7 nucleotides matching TRBD2. This CDR3 is 14 amino acids long. V dropped 3 bases and J dropped 8; count of bases not matched to a gene: 8. Per the germline V gene, CDR1 is SGHRS and CDR2 is YFSETQ. The CDR3 DNA reads TGCGCCAGCAGCTCTGGCGGGGAGGGGTATGAGCAGTTCTTC. Translating gives CASSSGGEGYEQFF.

The V and J genes are TRBV5-1 and TRBJ1-1; possibly TRBD1 for D (6 bases). The ends were cut back, 4 bases at V and 4 bases at J, with 11 bases in the middle. This CDR3 spans 13 amino acids. Germline values: CDR1 SGHRS, CDR2 YFSETQ. The CDR3 coding sequence is TGCGCCAGCAGCCTACAGGGATTCACTGAAGCTTTCTTT. Translating gives CASSLQGFTEAFF.

J is TRBJ1-1 and V is TRBV28; tentatively, D is TRBD1 (6 bases). CDR1 is MDHEN and CDR2 is SYDVKM in the germline V gene. The CDR3 sequence is 15 residues long. V dropped 7 bases and J dropped 0 bases, with 15 bases sitting between them. The CDR3 protein is CASTLDTGLNTEAFF. The DNA for the CDR3 is TGTGCCAGCACCCTTGACACAGGGCTGAACACTGAAGCTTTCTTT.

The chain combines TRBV29-1 with TRBJ1-4; 7 bases align to TRBD1. This CDR3 has 16 residues. Germline V lookup: CDR1 SQVTM, CDR2 ANQGSEA. V shed 4 bases and J 8 bases; nucleotides not matched to a gene: 16. The CDR3: CSVATLIGGVREKLFF. DNA for the CDR3: TGCAGCGTTGCCACCCTAATAGGGGGCGTAAGAGAAAAACTGTTTTTT. Based on the CDR3 plus reference TRBV29-1 and TRBJ1-4, the full variable domain is SAVISQKPSRDICQRGTSLTIQCQVDSQVTMMFWYRQQPGQSLTLIATANQGSEATYESGFVIDKFPISRPNLTFSTLTVSNMSPEDSSIYLCSVATLIGGVREKLFFGSGTQLSVL.

J is TRBJ1-2 and V is TRBV28; D possibly corresponds to TRBD1 (6 bases). The CDR3 loop spans 14 amino acids. Germline V lookup: CDR1 MDHEN, CDR2 SYDVKM. V was cut by 5 bases and J by 1 base, with 11 bases left in between. The CDR3 DNA reads as TGTGCCAGCAGTATTGACAGGCTTAACTATGGCTACACCTTC. Translated: CASSIDRLNYGYTF.

CDR3 region: CASSYSPDGAAYEQYF. DNA for the CDR3: TGTGCCAGCAGTTACTCGCCGGATGGAGCGGCCTACGAGCAGTACTTC. The chain carries TRBV6-2 or TRBV6-3 and TRBJ2-7; possible D gene TRBD2, 5 bases. From germline, CDR1 is MNHEY and CDR2 SVGEGT. The V end lost 0 bases, the J end lost 2 bases, and 14 bases lay between the germline ends. The CDR3 loop spans 16 amino acids.

The rearrangement joins TRBV19 to TRBJ2-5; D is perhaps TRBD1 (6 bases). This CDR3 is built from 13 residues. V was shortened by 6 bases and J by 10 bases, with 18 bases between the two germline ends. The germline V gene has CDR1 LNHDA and CDR2 SQIVND (reference sequence). CDR3 bases: TGTGCCAGTAGAAGGGGCAAACAGGGAGTCCAGTACTTC. It yields the protein CASRRGKQGVQYF.

Only a few counts were recorded for this clone. The J gene is TRBJ1-1, the V gene TRBV28, with D hard to call. Germline V gives CDR1 MDHEN, CDR2 SYDVKM. CDR3 length: 12 amino acids. The V end was cut by 6 bases, the J end by 2 bases, with 7 bases between. CDR3 region: CASRETNTEAFF. DNA of the CDR3: TGTGCCAGCAGAGAAACAAACACTGAAGCTTTCTTT. Full variable domain (outside the CDR3, taken from reference TRBV28 and TRBJ1-1): DVKVTQSSRYLVKRTGEKVFLECVQDMDHENMFWYRQDPGLGLRLIYFSYDVKMKEKGDIPEGYSVSREKKERFSLILESASTNQTSMYLCASRETNTEAFFGQGTRLTVV.